These 24 T cell receptor beta chains came from one sample sequenced in a study of blood T cell repertoires in COVID-19. TCRdb's copy holds only in-frame clones and misses some; the assay was immunoSEQ multiplex PCR. Counted here are hundreds of thousands of clones, around 86% occurring once; the ten biggest clones make up about 5%. Source material: PBMCs or T cells enriched from blood (not recorded which). The origin of the receptors is a man aged 60 to 75 who had recovered from COVID-19.

The chain uses TRBV28 and TRBJ2-7; D may be TRBD2 (6 bases). CDR3 length equals 14 residues. V was trimmed by 5 bases and J by 2 bases, leaving 13 bases between them. Germline assignment: CDR1 MDHEN and CDR2 SYDVKM. The CDR3 here is CASSTPGVAYEQYF. In nucleotides, the CDR3 is TGTGCCAGCAGTACACCGGGAGTAGCCTACGAGCAGTACTTC.

The chain uses TRBV28 and TRBJ2-1; D is possibly TRBD2 (6 bases). This CDR3 has 14 residues. V lost 3 bases and J 7 bases, leaving 13 bases between the germline ends. CDR1 and CDR2 from the germline V gene are MDHEN and SYDVKM. The chain's CDR3 is CASSFPGVRNEQFF. In nucleotides, the CDR3 is TGTGCCAGCAGTTTCCCGGGGGTTAGGAATGAGCAGTTCTTC.

J is TRBJ1-5 and V is TRBV3-1 (or the pseudogene TRBV3-2); possibly TRBD1 for D (6 bases). V was shortened by 0 bases and J by 0 bases, with 12 bases between the two germline ends. The CDR3 consists of 17 residues. CDR1 and CDR2 from the germline V gene are LGHDT and YNNKEL (reference sequence). The CDR3 nucleotides are TGTGCCAGCAGCCAAGATTTGGCAGGGGATAGCAATCAGCCCCAGCATTTT. This encodes CASSQDLAGDSNQPQHF.

V is TRBV7-9 and J is TRBJ1-1; no clear D. With 1 base removed from V and 0 bases from J, the gap between germline ends came to 9 bases. The CDR3 consists of 15 residues. CDR1 SEHNR and CDR2 FQNEAQ come from the germline V gene (reference sequence). The CDR3 nucleotides are TGTGCCAGCAGCTTAGACGTTCGGGTGAACACTGAAGCTTTCTTT. Its translation is CASSLDVRVNTEAFF.

The chain links TRBV3-1 (or the pseudogene TRBV3-2) to TRBJ2-7; TRBD2 aligns across 12 bases. V lost 5 bases and J lost 2; bases outside the gene matches: 4. There are 15 residues in the CDR3. Looked up from germline, CDR1 is LGHDT and CDR2 is YNNKEL (reference sequence). The CDR3 loop reads CASSETSGGPYEQYF. The CDR3 nucleotides read TGTGCCAGCAGCGAGACTAGCGGGGGCCCCTACGAGCAGTACTTC.

The chain uses TRBV7-2 and TRBJ2-1; 14 nucleotides line up with TRBD2. J gave up 7 bases and V 2 bases, and 7 bases lay outside the gene matches. The CDR3 is made up of 17 amino acids. From germline, CDR1 is SGHTA and CDR2 FQGNSA. The CDR3 here is CASSLPTTSGRVNEQFF. The CDR3 bases are TGTGCCAGCAGCTTACCTACGACTAGCGGGAGGGTAAATGAGCAGTTCTTC.

V is TRBV19 and J is TRBJ2-5, with D perhaps matching TRBD2 (6 bases). Trimming pared 5 bases from V and 7 bases from J, leaving 23 bases between. The CDR3 consists of 16 residues. From germline, CDR1 is LNHDA and CDR2 SQIVND (reference sequence). For the CDR3, the DNA is TGTGCCAGTAGTTCCCGGGACTCCAAATTAAGGCCGACCCAGTACTTC. This encodes CASSSRDSKLRPTQYF. The full variable domain, with the rest looked up from reference TRBV19 and TRBJ2-5, is DGGITQSPKYLFRKEGQNVTLSCEQNLNHDAMYWYRQDPGQGLRLIYYSQIVNDFQKGDIAEGYSVSREKKESFPLTVTSAQKNPTAFYLCASSSRDSKLRPTQYFGPGTRLLVL.

This clone showed up just a few times. The V gene is TRBV9, the J gene TRBJ2-1, with D unresolved. V was trimmed by 0 bases and J by 0 bases, leaving 13 bases between them. The CDR3 extends over 17 amino acids. Germline V gives CDR1 SGDLS, CDR2 YYNGEE. Here the CDR3 DNA reads TGTGCCAGCAGCGTAGCCCCTGCGGTTAGCTCCTACAATGAGCAGTTCTTC. As protein: CASSVAPAVSSYNEQFF.

V gene TRBV28 combines with J gene TRBJ2-1; 9 bases line up with TRBD2. The J segment lost 10 bases and the V segment lost 6 bases, leaving 10 bases of the junction unmatched. Germline V gives CDR1 MDHEN, CDR2 SYDVKM. The CDR3 has 14 amino acids. The CDR3 bases are TGTGCCAGCAGGGGGGGACTAGCTCCGTGGGAGCAGTTCTTC. Amino acids: CASRGGLAPWEQFF.

The chain joins TRBV19 to TRBJ2-2, with 7 nucleotides matching TRBD2. This CDR3 comprises 15 residues. J gave up 1 base and V 3 bases, and 2 bases lay outside the gene matches. Germline CDR1 and CDR2: LNHDA and SQIVND (reference sequence). CDR3: CASSMVAGNTGELFF. The CDR3 DNA sequence: TGTGCCAGTAGTATGGTAGCGGGGAACACCGGGGAGCTGTTTTTT.

V usage is TRBV19 and J usage is TRBJ2-5, with 7 bases identical to TRBD2. From germline, CDR1 is LNHDA and CDR2 SQIVND (reference sequence). This CDR3 has 13 amino acids. Germline trimming cut 10 bases from V and 2 bases from J; bases unmatched to any gene: 7. The CDR3 sequence: CATGAGLQETQYF. DNA for the CDR3: TGTGCCACCGGAGCGGGGTTACAAGAGACCCAGTACTTC.

This chain uses TRBV5-4 with TRBJ2-5, with 7 positions matching TRBD1. This CDR3 has 15 residues. V lost 4 bases to trimming and J lost 4 bases; unmatched junction nucleotides: 10. Germline V gives CDR1 SGHNT, CDR2 YYREEE (reference sequence). CDR3 sequence reads: CASSSQTGTTETQYF. The CDR3 DNA reads as TGTGCCAGCAGCAGCCAGACAGGGACAACAGAGACCCAGTACTTC. The whole variable domain, remainder taken from reference TRBV5-4 and TRBJ2-5, is ETGVTQSPTHLIKTRGQQVTLRCSSQSGHNTVSWYQQALGQGPQFIFQYYREEENGRGNFPPRFSGLQFPNYSSELNVNALELDDSALYLCASSSQTGTTETQYFGPGTRLLVL.

This chain joins TRBV19 and TRBJ2-3; tentatively, D is TRBD2 (5 bases). Germline V CDR1 and CDR2: LNHDA, SQIVND (reference sequence). The CDR3 totals 13 residues. Trimming removed 8 bases from V and 6 bases from J, with 15 bases in between. The CDR3 here is CASERENPDTQYF. CDR3 nucleotides: TGTGCCAGTGAAAGGGAGAACCCTGATACGCAGTATTTT.

The CDR3 DNA reads TGTGCCACGAAACAAAGGGGGCAGAGTAGAGAAAAACTGTTTTTT. As protein: CATKQRGQSREKLFF. V usage is TRBV24-1 and J usage is TRBJ1-4, with 7 bases fitting TRBD1. Germline V gives CDR1 KGHDR, CDR2 SFDVKD. The CDR3 has 15 amino acids. The ends lost 10 bases at V and 8 bases at J; junction bases unmatched: 15.

The genes are TRBV7-9 and TRBJ2-3; 8 positions agree with TRBD2. This CDR3 contains 18 residues. The V gene's germline CDR1 is SEHNR and CDR2 FQNEAQ (reference sequence). Unmatched junction bases numbered 18, after V lost 5 bases and J lost 5 bases. This chain's CDR3 is CASSLRALREGREDTQYF. The CDR3 coding sequence is TGTGCCAGCAGCCTCCGGGCACTCCGGGAGGGCCGAGAAGATACGCAGTATTTT.

This clone was counted a single time. The chain uses TRBV5-5 and TRBJ2-7, with TRBD2 matching 11 bases. Per germline, CDR1 SGHKS and CDR2 YYEKEE (reference sequence). The CDR3 totals 14 residues. J lost 6 bases, V lost 4 bases, and 6 bases had no gene match. The CDR3 reads CASSLDLAGGEQYF. CDR3 bases: TGTGCCAGCAGCCTGGATCTAGCGGGAGGCGAGCAGTACTTC.

The chain uses TRBV15 and TRBJ2-7, with 7 bases identical to TRBD1. The CDR3 is made up of 18 amino acids. The trim removed 5 bases at V and 0 bases at J, leaving 16 bases unmatched. The V gene's germline CDR1 is LNHNV and CDR2 YYDKDF (reference sequence). The CDR3 nucleotides are TGTGCCACCAGCCGCAGTGTTCTTTTGGACAGGCTCTCCTACGAGCAGTACTTC. This encodes CATSRSVLLDRLSYEQYF.

The V gene is TRBV19, the J gene TRBJ2-7; 8 bases line up with TRBD1. The CDR3 is 11 amino acids. CDR1 and CDR2 from the germline V gene are LNHDA and SQIVND (reference sequence). Trimming at V came to 11 bases and at J to 5 bases, leaving 5 bases not matched to a gene. The CDR3 region is CARKTGDEQYF. Written as DNA, the CDR3 is TGTGCCCGGAAGACAGGGGACGAGCAGTACTTC.

This chain joins TRBV4-3 and TRBJ2-1; D is unclear. Germline values: CDR1 LGHNA, CDR2 YSLEER. The CDR3 spans 14 residues. V was cut by 1 base and J by 4 bases, with 8 bases left in between. The CDR3 DNA sequence: TGCGCCAGCAGCCAAGGGCAGGTGTACAATGAGCAGTTCTTC. Protein product: CASSQGQVYNEQFF.

J is TRBJ2-1 and V is TRBV4-3; weak D call: TRBD2 (5 bases). The V end lost 0 bases, the J end lost 0 bases, and 12 bases lay between the germline ends. This CDR3 region has 17 residues. Germline CDR1 is LGHNA and CDR2 is YSLEER. CDR3 in amino acids: CASSQDGSEPSYNEQFF. The CDR3 region has the DNA TGCGCCAGCAGCCAAGATGGGAGCGAGCCCTCCTACAATGAGCAGTTCTTC.

The chain has TRBV5-6 and TRBJ1-2; D unresolved. The CDR3 has 14 residues. V dropped 0 bases and J dropped 7 bases, with 13 bases sitting between them. Germline V lookup: CDR1 SGHDT, CDR2 YYEEEE. In DNA form, the CDR3 reads TGTGCCAGCAGCTTGGGGGCCCGTTCCCGTGGCTACACCTTC. Translated, it gives CASSLGARSRGYTF.

The CDR3, as DNA: TGTGCCAGCAGGGAGGGCTCCTATAATTCACCCCTCCACTTT. This codes for CASREGSYNSPLHF. The V call is TRBV2, the J call TRBJ1-6; no definite D call. Germline CDR1 SNHLY, CDR2 FYNNEI. V lost 6 bases, J lost 0 bases, and 6 bases lay in between. The CDR3 length is 14 residues. Using reference TRBV2 and TRBJ1-6 for the parts outside the CDR3, the full variable domain is EPEVTQTPSHQVTQMGQEVILRCVPISNHLYFYWYRQILGQKVEFLVSFYNNEISEKSEIFDDQFSVERPDGSNFTLKIRSTKLEDSAMYFCASREGSYNSPLHFGNGTRLTVT.

This clone occurred once. J is TRBJ1-5 and V is TRBV10-3; D is uncertain. Trimming removed 3 bases from V and 6 bases from J, with 12 bases in between. The CDR3 runs to 14 residues. CDR1 and CDR2 (germline): ENHRY, SYGVKD. Here the CDR3 reads CAISDGDPSQPQHF. In DNA form, the CDR3 reads TGTGCCATCAGTGACGGGGATCCGAGTCAGCCCCAGCATTTT.

This chain uses TRBV4-1 with TRBJ2-2, with D tentatively TRBD1 (5 bases). V lost 1 base and J 7 bases, leaving 10 bases between the germline ends. The CDR3 runs to 14 residues. Germline CDR1 reads MGHRA; CDR2 reads YSYEKL. CDR3 DNA sequence: TGCGCCAGCAGCCAAGCCCCCAGGGACGGGGAGCTGTTTTTT. Protein product: CASSQAPRDGELFF.